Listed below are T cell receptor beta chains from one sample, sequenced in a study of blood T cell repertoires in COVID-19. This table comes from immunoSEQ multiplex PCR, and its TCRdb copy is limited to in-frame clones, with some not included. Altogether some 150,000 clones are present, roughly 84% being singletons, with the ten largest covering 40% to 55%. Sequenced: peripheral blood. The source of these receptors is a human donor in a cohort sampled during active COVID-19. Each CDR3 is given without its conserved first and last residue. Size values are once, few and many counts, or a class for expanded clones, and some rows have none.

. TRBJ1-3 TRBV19 ASFPTGGTGNTIY
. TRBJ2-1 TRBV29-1 SGRLNYNEQF
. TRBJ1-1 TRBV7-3 ASSLFQGSTEAF
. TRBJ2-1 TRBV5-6 ASSQLAAYNEQF
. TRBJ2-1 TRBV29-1 SVAARGPYNEQF
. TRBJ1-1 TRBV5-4 ASSTDTNEAF
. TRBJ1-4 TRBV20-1 SASFGGENEKLF
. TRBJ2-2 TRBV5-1 ASSLGRASGELF
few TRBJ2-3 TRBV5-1 ASSPLSGSGEDTQY
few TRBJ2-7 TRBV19 ASSLQTGSGHEQY
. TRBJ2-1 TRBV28 ASSSLGLGIPNEQF
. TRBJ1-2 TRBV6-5 ASSPDSFGIGYT
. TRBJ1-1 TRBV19 ASSTGFTEAF
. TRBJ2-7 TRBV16 ASSQNIPGQGRYEQY
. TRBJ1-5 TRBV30 AWTHGTPGNQPQH
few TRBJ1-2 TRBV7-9 ASSLDRGQTGYT
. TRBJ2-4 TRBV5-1 ASMEGTGRLAKNIQY
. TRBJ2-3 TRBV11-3 ASSFREGAGDTQY
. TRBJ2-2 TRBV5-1 ASSGGPGSGELF
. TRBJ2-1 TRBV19 ASSAGGQVKTEQF
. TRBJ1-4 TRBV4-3 ASSRNRGPNEKLF
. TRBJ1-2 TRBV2 ASSQGDGYT
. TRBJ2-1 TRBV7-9 ASTSDRQRHNEQF
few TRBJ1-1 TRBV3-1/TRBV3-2 ASKRVTGAEAF
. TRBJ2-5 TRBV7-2 ASSLSASGGRTPGETQY
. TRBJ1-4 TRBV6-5 ASSLREAGEKLF
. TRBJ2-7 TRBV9 ASSVGKQGLHEQY
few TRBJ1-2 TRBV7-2 ASSSGFNYGYT
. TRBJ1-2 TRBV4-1 ASSQGNQGADGYT
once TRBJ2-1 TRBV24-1 ATSDGIKQF
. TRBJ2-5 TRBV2 ASGLGHQETQY
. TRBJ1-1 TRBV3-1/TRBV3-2 ASSQEAQVNTEAF
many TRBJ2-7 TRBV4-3 ASSQFPSYEQY
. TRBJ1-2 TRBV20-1 SASGDRNYGYT
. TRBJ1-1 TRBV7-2 ASSKTSGNTEAF
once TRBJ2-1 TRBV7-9 ASSPGLAGESYNEQF
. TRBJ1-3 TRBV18 ASSRDGTGAGNTIY
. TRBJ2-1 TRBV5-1 ASSLEVSYNEQF
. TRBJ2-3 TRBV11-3 ASSLDLGGDTQY
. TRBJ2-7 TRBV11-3 ASSSQPGLNFAVRGEQY
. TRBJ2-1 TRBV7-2 ASSSLGLRGGEQF
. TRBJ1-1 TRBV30 AWGPGDTEAF
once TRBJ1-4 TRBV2 ASRRVATNEKLF
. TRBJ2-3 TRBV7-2 ASSPSSGGGTDTQY
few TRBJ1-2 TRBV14 ASSPAGVNYGYT
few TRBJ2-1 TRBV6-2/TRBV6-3 ASSYMGLENNEQF
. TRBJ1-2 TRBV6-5 ASSLPGYGYT
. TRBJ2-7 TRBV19 ASSSTGFLEIYEQY
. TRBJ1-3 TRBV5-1 ASSFSGQRGNTIY
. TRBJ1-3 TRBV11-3 ASSVQGIKGNTIY
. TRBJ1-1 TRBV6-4 ASSPTGGGRTEAF
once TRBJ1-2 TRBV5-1 ASSQDSTLSGYT